Detailed here is one T cell receptor (beta chain). Its antigen remains unknown. Use of 60 Vbeta and 13 Jbeta primers characterized the PCR. The method was immunoSEQ multiplex PCR; TCRdb's version includes in-frame clones alone and lacks a portion of them. The sample lists approximately 110,000 clones; roughly 68% were seen once. The data are from a study of cytomegalovirus exposure and HLA in healthy donors. Notes on the study in general: Through in vitro validation, a few CMV-associated chains were shown to be specific for CMV antigens. Analysis was carried out at a later point, and it linked a missense DCLRE1C variant to TCR beta V- and J-gene trimming.

V was pared by 5 bases and J by 2 bases, with 5 bases of the junction left unmatched. The CDR3 length is 16 residues. The V gene's germline CDR1 is MDHEN and CDR2 SYDVKM. Sequenced material: PBMCs. The chain is built from TRBV28 and TRBJ1-4; TRBD1 aligns across 10 bases. The TCR sequence derives from a woman in her 50s in good health and CMV-seropositive. CDR3 in amino acids: CASSGTDRGTNEKLFF. The CDR3 nucleotides are TGTGCCAGCAGTGGGACGGACAGGGGGACTAATGAAAAACTGTTTTTT. The complete variable domain, with remaining parts taken from reference TRBV28 and TRBJ1-4, reads DVKVTQSSRYLVKRTGEKVFLECVQDMDHENMFWYRQDPGLGLRLIYFSYDVKMKEKGDIPEGYSVSREKKERFSLILESASTNQTSMYLCASSGTDRGTNEKLFFGSGTQLSVL.